These 11 T cell receptor beta chains came from one sample sequenced in a study of blood T cell repertoires in COVID-19. The assay was immunoSEQ multiplex PCR, and TCRdb's table has in-frame clones only and misses some. The sample yields around 250,000 clones, 88% seen once. The sample taken for sequencing was PBMCs or T cells enriched from blood (not recorded which). These receptors were obtained from a woman aged 35 to 49 who had been exposed to COVID-19.

The chain has TRBV5-1 and TRBJ2-4; the D gene is possibly TRBD1 (6 bases). The CDR3 loop spans 18 amino acids. Trimming took off 3 bases at V and 1 base at J, with 20 bases between the two ends. Germline-derived CDR1 and CDR2 are SGHRS and YFSETQ. In DNA form, the CDR3 reads TGCGCCAGCAGCTCCCAACCGGAGACCCAGGGGGCCAAAAACATTCAGTACTTC. Its translation is CASSSQPETQGAKNIQYF.

This chain joins TRBV4-1 and TRBJ1-1; tentative D call: TRBD1 (5 bases). Germline V CDR1 and CDR2: MGHRA, YSYEKL. The CDR3 is 17 residues long. Trimming pared 1 base from V and 2 bases from J, leaving 17 bases between. In DNA form, the CDR3 reads TGCGCCAGCAGCCAAGGTTCTTGGTTGACAGAAAACACTGAAGCTTTCTTT. Its protein is CASSQGSWLTENTEAFF.

This clone was observed a single time. The chain links TRBV12-5 to TRBJ2-7; D is ambiguous. The germline gives CDR1 LGHNT, CDR2 FRNRAP. This CDR3 has 12 residues. The CDR3 is CASGFSSHEQYV. As DNA, the CDR3 is TGTGCTAGTGGCTTTAGCTCCCACGAGCAGTACGTC.

Notes on this clone: The junction and the germline gene differ at one end; a read error may be behind it. The V and J genes are TRBV5-1 and TRBJ2-3, with 7 bases lining up with TRBD1. This CDR3 is built from 14 residues. The germline CDR1 and CDR2 sequences are SGHRS and YFSETQ. Written as DNA, the CDR3 is TGTGCCAGCAGCTTGGGGACAGGCACAGATACGCAGTATTTT. Its protein is CASSLGTGTDTQYF.

The rearrangement joins TRBV15 to TRBJ1-1; 12 positions agree with TRBD1. CDR3 length: 16 amino acids. CDR1 is LNHNV and CDR2 is YYDKDF in the germline V gene (reference sequence). Unmatched junction bases numbered 7, after V lost 3 bases and J lost 5 bases. DNA of the CDR3: TGTGCCACCAGCAGGGGACAGGGGGCAAGAGGAACTGAAGCTTTCTTT. Its translation: CATSRGQGARGTEAFF. Variable domain in full (rest from reference TRBV15 and TRBJ1-1): DAMVIQNPRYQVTQFGKPVTLSCSQTLNHNVMYWYQQKSSQAPKLLFHYYDKDFNNEADTPDNFQSRRPNTSFCFLDIRSPGLGDTAMYLCATSRGQGARGTEAFFGQGTRLTVV.

This clone has just a few counts. This rearrangement joins TRBV19 to TRBJ1-6, with a weak D call TRBD1 (6 bases). The V gene lost 5 bases and the J gene lost 7 bases, with 15 bases spanning the gap. The CDR3 has 15 amino acids. Looked up from germline, CDR1 is LNHDA and CDR2 is SQIVND (reference sequence). CDR3 region: CASSSGQLTNSPLHF. CDR3 DNA sequence: TGTGCCAGTAGTTCAGGACAGTTGACAAATTCACCCCTCCACTTT. Variable domain in full (rest from reference TRBV19 and TRBJ1-6): DGGITQSPKYLFRKEGQNVTLSCEQNLNHDAMYWYRQDPGQGLRLIYYSQIVNDFQKGDIAEGYSVSREKKESFPLTVTSAQKNPTAFYLCASSSGQLTNSPLHFGNGTRLTVT.

The CDR3 nucleotides read TGTGCCAGCAGCTCTTTGGTGGGACTAGCGGGACCGAGCTCCTACAATGAGCAGTTCTTC. Amino acid sequence: CASSSLVGLAGPSSYNEQFF. V gene TRBV7-6 combines with J gene TRBJ2-1; 13 bases match TRBD2. This CDR3 is built from 20 residues. The germline V gene encodes CDR1 SGHVS and CDR2 FNYEAQ. J lost 0 bases, V lost 4 bases, and 12 bases had no gene match. Based on the CDR3 plus reference TRBV7-6 and TRBJ2-1, the full variable domain is GAGVSQSPRYKVTKRGQDVALRCDPISGHVSLYWYRQALGQGPEFLTYFNYEAQQDKSGLPNDRFSAERPEGSISTLTIQRTEQRDSAMYRCASSSLVGLAGPSSYNEQFFGPGTRLTVL.

This chain links TRBV29-1 with TRBJ2-4; 10 nucleotides align to TRBD1. Germline-derived CDR1 and CDR2 are SQVTM and ANQGSEA. The CDR3 runs 12 residues. DNA of the CDR3: TGCAGTTTCGGGACAGGGGAAAACATTCAGTACTTC. Encoded protein: CSFGTGENIQYF.

The CDR3 nucleotides are TGTGCCAGCAGCCTAAAACGGACAGGGAGCACAGATACGCAGTATTTT. This gives the protein CASSLKRTGSTDTQYF. The J gene is TRBJ2-3, the V gene TRBV11-3; 8 bases line up with TRBD1. Germline V gene lookup returns CDR1 SGHNT and CDR2 YENEEA. The CDR3 is made up of 16 amino acids. V shed 5 bases, J shed 0 bases, and the junction held 7 bases outside the gene matches.

V usage is TRBV28 and J usage is TRBJ1-1; TRBD1 matches 9 bases. V lost 11 bases, J lost 6 bases, and 13 bases stayed unmatched. CDR3 length equals 14 residues. Germline CDR1 MDHEN, CDR2 SYDVKM. Here the CDR3 reads CAGQGTGYTAEAFF. CDR3 DNA: TGTGCCGGACAGGGGACAGGGTATACGGCTGAAGCTTTCTTT.

V is TRBV7-2 and J is TRBJ1-1; perhaps TRBD1 as D (6 bases). The CDR3 is made up of 13 amino acids. CDR1 is SGHTA and CDR2 is FQGNSA in the germline V gene. V was clipped by 7 bases and J by 2 bases, with 11 bases between them. As DNA, the CDR3 is TGTGCCAGCACCTACAGGGAAAACACTGAAGCTTTCTTT. Translating gives CASTYRENTEAFF.